These T cell receptor beta chains were read from a single sample in a study of blood T cell repertoires in COVID-19. Method: immunoSEQ multiplex PCR; TCRdb's copy keeps in-frame clones and lacks some. The table has tens of thousands of clones, about 85% seen once; the top ten hold approximately 6.2%. The source material was peripheral blood. The receptors here all came from a man aged 60 to 75 with active or convalescent COVID-19. Both conserved end residues are part of each CDR3.

CDR3aa: CASKPTGTNYGYTF
v_gene: TRBV19

CDR3aa: CASSQDLAGSTDTQYF
v_gene: TRBV4-2

CDR3aa: CASSFGSETANTEAFF
v_gene: TRBV5-6

CDR3aa: CASSETGVSGNTIYF
v_gene: TRBV6-1

CDR3aa: CSAASGFEQYF
v_gene: TRBV20-1

CDR3aa: CASSEAMGRVNTEAFF
v_gene: TRBV6-1

CDR3aa: CASSLPGLAQETQYF
v_gene: TRBV6-6

CDR3aa: CAWRVSRVSYGYTF
v_gene: TRBV30

CDR3aa: CASSHGGYEQFF
v_gene: TRBV7-9

CDR3aa: CASSLDAGGAPEQFF
v_gene: TRBV11-2

CDR3aa: CASSLGVAGQGETQYF
v_gene: TRBV7-8

CDR3aa: CASSLGTGLSYEQYF
v_gene: TRBV3-1/TRBV3-2

CDR3aa: CASSQAGTGGTQPQHF
v_gene: TRBV3-1/TRBV3-2

CDR3aa: CASSFLSGGAQETQYF
v_gene: TRBV11-2

CDR3aa: CASSPRLDSIADTQYF
v_gene: TRBV9

CDR3aa: CASSSRLSYNSPLHF
v_gene: TRBV11-2

CDR3aa: CASSLGGTSNEKLFF
v_gene: TRBV7-2

CDR3aa: CAISTGGGGTDTQYF
v_gene: TRBV10-3

CDR3aa: CASTPGQGSYEQYF
v_gene: TRBV19

CDR3aa: CAWKLPVQNSPEKLFF
v_gene: TRBV30

CDR3aa: CASSPQRGNTEAFF
v_gene: TRBV4-2

CDR3aa: CASSPGTAAAHGYTF
v_gene: TRBV7-9

CDR3aa: CASSLGGQRYGYTF
v_gene: TRBV7-3

CDR3aa: CASSPLWGGNTDTQYF
v_gene: TRBV11-2

CDR3aa: CASSFQGSNYGYTF
v_gene: TRBV5-4

CDR3aa: CASSLRGGYGYTF
v_gene: TRBV7-9

CDR3aa: CASSRDQGETQYF
v_gene: TRBV7-7

CDR3aa: CASSLGNDGIYGYTF
v_gene: TRBV7-9

CDR3aa: CASSYGQGGQNTEAFF
v_gene: TRBV5-1

CDR3aa: CASSTDRGGQETQYF
v_gene: TRBV7-2

CDR3aa: CASSQVAFSAETQYF
v_gene: TRBV3-1/TRBV3-2

CDR3aa: CASSPQAGEGYTF
v_gene: TRBV4-1

CDR3aa: CAWSVMTTNSPLHF
v_gene: TRBV30

CDR3aa: CASSLGGGLSTDTQYF
v_gene: TRBV5-1

CDR3aa: CASSPDSTDTQYF
v_gene: TRBV7-9

CDR3aa: CASSLDPWTGVEQYF
v_gene: TRBV7-8

CDR3aa: CATSETGSGQPQHF
v_gene: TRBV24-1

CDR3aa: CASSLEGGGIEQYF
v_gene: TRBV5-4

CDR3aa: CASSSTGPNAYEKLFF
v_gene: TRBV5-6

CDR3aa: CASSPGQGRNQPQHF
v_gene: TRBV18

CDR3aa: CASSWEGNQPQHF
v_gene: TRBV2

CDR3aa: CASSPTLAGDSYEQYF
v_gene: TRBV18

CDR3aa: CSVARGQIKNTEAFF
v_gene: TRBV29-1

CDR3aa: CSASSGVSDEGPQHF
v_gene: TRBV20-1

CDR3aa: CASSIAASGGAWDTQYF
v_gene: TRBV19

CDR3aa: CASSFQGPMSSYEQYF
v_gene: TRBV5-4

CDR3aa: CASSWGSGARGTDTQYF
v_gene: TRBV5-5

CDR3aa: CASSLAGETQYF
v_gene: TRBV5-1

CDR3aa: CASSERSGGTQETQYF
v_gene: TRBV6-1